The next 21 T cell receptor beta chains were all read from a single sample in a study of response to subunit inactivated influenza vaccine. TCRdb reprocessed the RT-PCR reads with MiXCR, giving one entry per CDR3 protein. The table shows hundreds of thousands of distinct CDR3 sequences, with approximately 14% occurring only once. Sequences were derived from PBMCs from blood, sampled around 14 days before vaccination. These receptors originate from a man in his fifties or sixties who received an inactivated influenza vaccine.

This clonotype was counted a few times. J is TRBJ2-1 and V is TRBV20-1, with 11 bases that match TRBD1. V gave up 3 bases and J gave up 4 bases; unmatched junction bases: 5. CDR1 is DFQATT and CDR2 is SNEGSKA in the germline V gene (reference sequence). The CDR3 loop spans 15 amino acids. Here the CDR3 reads CSASRRDRGYNEQFF. In DNA form, the CDR3 reads TGCAGTGCTAGCCGCCGGGACAGGGGGTACAATGAGCAGTTCTTC.

This clonotype showed up just a few times. This chain links TRBV5-1 with TRBJ1-3; D might be TRBD1 (5 bases). Germline V gene data show CDR1 as SGHRS and CDR2 as YFSETQ. The CDR3 has 16 amino acids. Trimming removed 4 bases at V and 0 bases at J, with 14 bases between. The CDR3 DNA is TGCGCCAGCAGCAGCGGGACGGCCAGCTCTGGAAACACCATATATTTT. This codes for CASSSGTASSGNTIYF.

This clonotype was recorded at least ten times. The chain couples TRBV4-2 to TRBJ2-2; D is possibly TRBD2 (6 bases). Between the trimmed V and J ends, which lost 1 base and 7 bases, there was a span of 19 bases. Germline CDR1 LGHNA, CDR2 YNFKEQ. This CDR3 region has 17 residues. In DNA form, the CDR3 reads TGTGCCAGCAGCCAAGCCCAAGGAGGGATTGGGATCGGGGAGCTGTTTTTT. The encoded protein is CASSQAQGGIGIGELFF.

There are many counts of this clonotype. CDR3 DNA: TGTGCCAGCAGTTTAGATGTCCAAGAGACCCAGTACTTC. Protein sequence: CASSLDVQETQYF. The rearrangement joins TRBV6-2 or TRBV6-3 to TRBJ2-5; no definite D call. Germline values: CDR1 MNHEY, CDR2 SVGEGT. V was cut by 4 bases and J by 1 base, with 7 bases left in between. The CDR3 totals 13 residues.

This clonotype showed up many times. The CDR3 DNA is TGTGCCAGCAGTTTAAGAGGCGGGGAGCTGTTTTTT. Translating it yields CASSLRGGELFF. The J gene is TRBJ2-2, the V gene TRBV28; D gene ambiguous. Between the trimmed V and J ends, which lost 2 bases and 7 bases, there was a span of 5 bases. Germline V gene sequence: CDR1 MDHEN, CDR2 SYDVKM. The CDR3 sequence is 12 residues long.

The chain is built from TRBV5-1 and TRBJ2-1, with TRBD1 identical over 9 bases. The CDR3 has 16 residues. Germline CDR1 SGHRS, CDR2 YFSETQ. The V and J ends lost 4 bases and 3 bases, in that order; junction bases with no gene match: 8. The CDR3 loop is CASSAGQGPIYNEQFF. The CDR3 DNA reads TGCGCCAGCAGCGCAGGACAGGGGCCGATCTACAATGAGCAGTTCTTC.

This clonotype has a count of ten or more. The genes are TRBV5-1 and TRBJ2-3, with no clear D. There are 13 residues in the CDR3. Trimming removed 5 bases from V and 0 bases from J, with 7 bases in between. Germline V gene sequence: CDR1 SGHRS, CDR2 YFSETQ. The CDR3 is CASSDASTDTQYF. The CDR3 DNA is TGCGCCAGCAGTGATGCTAGCACAGATACGCAGTATTTT.

This sequence joins TRBV27 and TRBJ2-1; TRBD2 is a possible D gene (6 bases). CDR3 length equals 14 residues. With 0 bases removed from V and 9 bases from J, the gap between germline ends came to 12 bases. CDR1 and CDR2 (germline): MNHEY, SMNVEV (reference sequence). The chain's CDR3 is CASSLSRAGSEQFF. CDR3 nucleotides: TGTGCCAGCAGTTTATCCCGGGCGGGGAGTGAGCAGTTCTTC.

The sample holds many counts of this clonotype. The V and J genes are TRBV4-1 and TRBJ1-5; D is uncertain. Germline values: CDR1 MGHRA, CDR2 YSYEKL. The CDR3 has 13 amino acids. Trimming stripped 2 bases from V and 5 bases from J, with 7 bases between. The CDR3 spells CASSQPGYQPQHF. The CDR3 DNA reads as TGCGCCAGCAGCCAACCGGGTTATCAGCCCCAGCATTTT.

This sequence joins TRBV18 and TRBJ1-5; possible D gene TRBD1, 5 bases. The CDR3 runs to 14 residues. Germline V gives CDR1 KGHSH, CDR2 LQKENI. V gave up 5 bases and J gave up 0 bases, with 8 bases separating them. CDR3 region: CASSGTNSNQPQHF. CDR3 coding DNA: TGTGCCAGCTCAGGGACTAATAGCAATCAGCCCCAGCATTTT.

This clonotype showed up just a few times. The chain is built from TRBV6-2 or TRBV6-3 and TRBJ1-6, with D tentatively TRBD1 (5 bases). CDR3 length: 20 residues. CDR1 is MNHEY, CDR2 SVGEGT, per germline. Trimming shortened V by 0 bases and J by 0 bases, and 18 bases separated the two germline ends. Here the CDR3 reads CASSYSSGSGGSSYNSPLHF. The DNA of the CDR3 is TGTGCCAGCAGTTACTCGAGTGGTTCCGGGGGGAGCTCCTATAATTCACCCCTCCACTTT.

This clonotype was seen ten or more times. The rearrangement uses TRBV5-6 and TRBJ2-1, with 8 bases that match TRBD2. Losses at the gene ends were 1 base for V and 9 bases for J; bases not matched to a gene: 9. Germline V lookup: CDR1 SGHDT, CDR2 YYEEEE. This CDR3 has 15 amino acids. CDR3: CASSLSGLGSTEQFF. CDR3 bases: TGTGCCAGCAGCTTGTCGGGACTAGGATCGACTGAGCAGTTCTTC.

In this sample, this clonotype turned up a few times. The gene calls are TRBV11-2 and TRBJ2-1, with 10 nucleotides matching TRBD2. The CDR3 spans 15 residues. Per the germline V gene, CDR1 is SGHAT and CDR2 is FQNNGV. Trimming at V came to 3 bases and at J to 8 bases, leaving 7 bases not matched to a gene. CDR3 in DNA: TGTGCCAGCAGCTTGCCACTAGCGGGGCTTTATGAGCAGTTCTTC. As protein: CASSLPLAGLYEQFF.

There are a few counts of this clonotype. V usage is TRBV4-1 and J usage is TRBJ2-5; D uncertain. This CDR3 spans 14 amino acids. The germline V gene encodes CDR1 MGHRA and CDR2 YSYEKL. V lost 4 bases and J 1 base, leaving 10 bases between the germline ends. CDR3 sequence: CASSLDPSQETQYF. Here the CDR3 DNA reads TGCGCCAGCAGCCTGGACCCTTCCCAAGAGACCCAGTACTTC.

Only a few counts were recorded for this clonotype. V is TRBV20-1 and J is TRBJ2-4, with 7 nucleotides matching TRBD2. After removal of 0 bases from V and 3 bases from J, the junction contained 5 bases not matched to a gene. Germline CDR1 and CDR2: DFQATT and SNEGSKA (reference sequence). The CDR3 totals 15 residues. The CDR3 protein is CSARDPQRGKNIQYF. In DNA, the CDR3 is TGCAGTGCTAGAGATCCCCAGCGGGGCAAAAACATTCAGTACTTC.

This sequence joins TRBV2 and TRBJ1-6; maybe TRBD1 (6 bases). Germline V gene lookup returns CDR1 SNHLY and CDR2 FYNNEI. The length of the CDR3 is 14 residues. The V gene lost 4 bases and the J gene lost 7 bases, with 11 bases spanning the gap. The chain's CDR3 is CASSAGGANSPLHF. CDR3 nucleotides: TGTGCCAGCAGTGCTGGGGGCGCGAATTCACCCCTCCACTTT.

This chain uses TRBV20-1 with TRBJ2-3, with 7 bases identical to TRBD1. CDR3 size: 17 residues. Germline V gene lookup returns CDR1 DFQATT and CDR2 SNEGSKA (reference sequence). V gave up 6 bases and J gave up 0 bases; unmatched junction bases: 15. The CDR3 here is CSAPRQGLFPSTDTQYF. As DNA, the CDR3 is TGCAGTGCCCCCCGACAGGGCCTATTTCCTAGCACAGATACGCAGTATTTT.

V and J are TRBV12-3 or TRBV12-4 and TRBJ2-7; D is undetermined. V was trimmed by 3 bases and J by 5 bases, leaving 14 bases between them. This CDR3 has 14 residues. The CDR3 loop is CASSLSVSRHEQYF. CDR3 bases: TGTGCCAGCAGTTTGTCTGTATCGCGTCACGAGCAGTACTTC.

This chain links TRBV24-1 with TRBJ2-3, with D maybe TRBD1 (5 bases). Germline CDR1 KGHDR, CDR2 SFDVKD. V gave up 1 base and J gave up 1 base, with 8 bases separating them. The CDR3 spans 15 residues. DNA of the CDR3: TGTGCCACCAGTGATTTCAGGGCCCGCACAGATACGCAGTATTTT. It specifies CATSDFRARTDTQYF.

This clonotype was recorded a few times. J is TRBJ2-5 and V is TRBV7-8; TRBD2 might be the D (6 bases). This CDR3 is built from 16 residues. The germline V gene has CDR1 SGHVS and CDR2 FQNEAQ. Deletions cut 4 bases from V and 4 bases from J, with 19 bases between. The CDR3 bases are TGTGCCAGCAGCTCCGCGACTAGAAAATTTATAGAGACCCAGTACTTC. Translation gives CASSSATRKFIETQYF.

The genes are TRBV6-2 or TRBV6-3 and TRBJ2-7; D remains ambiguous. Deletions cut 0 bases from V and 4 bases from J, with 7 bases between. Germline loops: CDR1 MNHEY, CDR2 SVGEGT. CDR3 size: 13 residues. CDR3 region: CASSYSSQYEQYF. The CDR3 nucleotides are TGTGCCAGCAGTTACTCGTCGCAATACGAGCAGTACTTC.